This is a list of T cell receptor beta chains from one sample in a study of metastatic and nonmetastatic thyroid tumors. TCRdb redid the clone calls on the PCR reads using MiXCR. Among about 25,000 clones listed, 20% to 25% were seen once. Sequenced material: blood. Receptors were obtained from a male donor with papillary thyroid cancer or a benign thyroid nodule (not recorded which). Some clones in this sample may be carry-over from other donors' samples. CDR3s include the opening cysteine and the closing phenylalanine or tryptophan. The D gene is left open where the match is weak. Some rows mark clone size as missing; the rest say once, few, many or name a class of expanded clone.

clone size | J gene | D gene | V gene | CDR3 DNA | CDR3 protein
NA | TRBJ2-7 | NA | TRBV12-3/TRBV12-4 | TGTGCCAGCAGTTTAGCGGGGGAGCAGTACTTC | CASSLAGEQYF
many | TRBJ1-1 | NA | TRBV4-1 | TGCGCCAGCAGCCCTAACACGAACAGGAACACTGAAGCTTTCTTT | CASSPNTNRNTEAFF
many | TRBJ1-6 | NA | TRBV28 | TGTGCCAGCAGTTATGGCAGGGGTAATTCACCCCTCCACTTT | CASSYGRGNSPLHF
many | TRBJ2-7 | TRBD2 | TRBV13 | TGTGCCAGCAGCACTGGGACTAGCGGGATCTACGAGCAGTACTTC | CASSTGTSGIYEQYF
many | TRBJ1-5 | TRBD1 | TRBV12-3/TRBV12-4 | TGTGCCAGCAGTATGACAGGGGGCAATCAGCCCCAGCATTTT | CASSMTGGNQPQHF
many | TRBJ2-7 | TRBD2 | TRBV3-1 | TGTGCCAGCAGCCAAGATAAGGCGGGAGAACCCTACGAGCAGTACTTC | CASSQDKAGEPYEQYF
many | TRBJ2-2 | NA | TRBV6-2/TRBV6-3 | TGTGCCACCCAGATCGGGGAGCTGTTTTTT | CATQIGELFF
many | TRBJ2-6 | NA | TRBV27 | TGTGCCAGCAGTTTATGGGCTCTAGGCTCTGGGGCCAACGTCCTGACTTTC | CASSLWALGSGANVLTF
NA | TRBJ1-4 | TRBD1 | TRBV4-2 | TGTGCCAGCAGCCAGAGAGGGGGGACAGGGGATGAAAAACTGTTTTTT | CASSQRGGTGDEKLFF
many | TRBJ1-1 | NA | TRBV2 | TGTGCCAGCAGACCAGGGCGGTATGAAGCTTTCTTT | CASRPGRYEAFF
medium-sized | TRBJ2-7 | TRBD2 | TRBV6-2/TRBV6-3 | TGTGCCAGCAGCCCCGGACTAGCGGGAGCCGTCTCCTACGAGCAGTACTTC | CASSPGLAGAVSYEQYF
NA | TRBJ2-7 | NA | TRBV12-5 | TGTGCTAGTGGTCCCACGGTCTACGAGCAGTACTTC | CASGPTVYEQYF
many | TRBJ2-2 | NA | TRBV30 | TGTGCCTGGACGACCTGGGCGGCCGGGGAGCTGTTTTTT | CAWTTWAAGELFF
medium-sized | TRBJ1-2 | TRBD1 | TRBV20-1 | TGCAGTGCTACCCACGGAGGGACAGGGGGCTCGGGTGGCTACACCTTC | CSATHGGTGGSGGYTF
many | TRBJ1-5 | TRBD1 | TRBV7-2 | TGTGCCAGCAGCTGGACAGGGGGATACAATCAGCCCCAGCATTTT | CASSWTGGYNQPQHF
many | TRBJ2-5 | NA | TRBV7-3 | TGTGCCAGCAGCTTAAGAGACAATGGTTTGCCGACCCAGTACTTC | CASSLRDNGLPTQYF
many | TRBJ1-1 | NA | TRBV5-8 | TGTGCCAGCAGCTCCGGACAGCTGAACACTGAAGCTTTCTTT | CASSSGQLNTEAFF
many | TRBJ2-7 | NA | TRBV11-1 | TGTGCCAGCAGCGTGGACAAAGGTTCCTACTACGAGCAGTACTTC | CASSVDKGSYYEQYF
many | TRBJ1-1 | NA | TRBV7-3 | TGTGCCAGCAGCCGCCTGTTGAACACTGAAGCTTTCTTT | CASSRLLNTEAFF
many | TRBJ1-1 | TRBD1 | TRBV28 | TGTGCCAGCAGTTTACAGGGGGCCCCGGGAACTGAAGCTTTCTTT | CASSLQGAPGTEAFF
many | TRBJ1-2 | NA | TRBV9 | TGTGCCAGCAGCGTAGGAACAGGAGGAGGCTACACCTTC | CASSVGTGGGYTF
medium-sized | TRBJ2-7 | NA | TRBV15 | TGTGCCACCAGCGGAGACACCTCGGGCTACGAGCAGTACTTC | CATSGDTSGYEQYF
many | TRBJ1-1 | NA | TRBV14 | TGTGCCAGCAGCCAAGGGGCAGGGCGATGGGCTTTCTTT | CASSQGAGRWAFF
NA | TRBJ2-7 | NA | TRBV10-1 | TGCGCCTGCAGAGAACTATGCGGGGACTCCTCCTACGAGCAGTACTTC | CACRELCGDSSYEQYF
many | TRBJ1-1 | TRBD1 | TRBV4-1 | TGCGCCAGCAGCCAAGGGACAGGGACCGCTGAAGCTTTCTTT | CASSQGTGTAEAFF
many | TRBJ1-6 | NA | TRBV30 | TGTGCCTGGAGCACAAGCAGGAGGACTGGGCGGAATTCACCCCTCCACTTT | CAWSTSRRTGRNSPLHF
many | TRBJ2-1 | NA | TRBV5-1 | TGCGCCAGCAGCTTGGTGTCAGCTGGGAATGAGCAGTTCTTC | CASSLVSAGNEQFF
many | TRBJ2-1 | NA | TRBV24-1 | TGTGCCACCAGTGAACCACAGGGCCGGGAGCAGTTCTTC | CATSEPQGREQFF
many | TRBJ2-1 | TRBD2 | TRBV6-4 | TGTGCCAGCAGTGACTCGATGCTAGCGGGGTACAATGAGCAGTTCTTC | CASSDSMLAGYNEQFF
many | TRBJ2-1 | NA | TRBV19 | TGTGCCAGTAGTATTATAAGGGGGGTTTACAATGAGCAGTTCTTC | CASSIIRGVYNEQFF
few | TRBJ2-5 | TRBD2 | TRBV5-4 | TGTGCCAGCAGCTTGCGGTCCCCTCGGCGGGAGGGCCGAGGAGAGACCCAGTACTTC | CASSLRSPRREGRGETQYF
many | TRBJ2-1 | NA | TRBV11-3 | TGTGCCAGCAGCTTCAGGTCCAGCACTTCCTACAATGAGCAGTTCTTC | CASSFRSSTSYNEQFF
NA | TRBJ1-1 | NA | TRBV5-1 | TGCGCCAGCGACGGGTACGCACTGAACACTGAAGCTTTCTTT | CASDGYALNTEAFF
NA | TRBJ2-7 | NA | TRBV6-1 | TGTGCCAGCACCGGGGGACTGACCTACGAGCAGTACTTC | CASTGGLTYEQYF
NA | TRBJ1-1 | NA | TRBV28 | TGTGCCAGCAGCCTAGAAGGCCGGGGCACTGAAGCTTTCTTT | CASSLEGRGTEAFF
NA | TRBJ1-6 | NA | TRBV3-1 | TGTGCCACCACGCAACAGGGCGAAAATTCACCCCTCCACTTT | CATTQQGENSPLHF
many | TRBJ1-1 | TRBD1 | TRBV10-3 | TGTGCCATCAGTCGGGACAGGGATTTCGCTGAAGCTTTCTTT | CAISRDRDFAEAFF
medium-sized | TRBJ2-7 | TRBD1 | TRBV28 | TGTGCCAGCAGTTTTCTTCGGGACAGGGCTGGGGTGTTCACCTACGAGCAGTACTTC | CASSFLRDRAGVFTYEQYF
NA | TRBJ1-5 | NA | TRBV4-1 | TGCGCCAGCAGCCCGTCGGGGCGTGGCAATCAGCCCCAGCATTTT | CASSPSGRGNQPQHF
many | TRBJ1-1 | TRBD1 | TRBV3-1 | TGTGCCAGCAGCCACAGGACAGGGAGGAGGGCACGGGACACTGAAGCTTTCTTT | CASSHRTGRRARDTEAFF
many | TRBJ2-1 | TRBD2 | TRBV5-5 | TGTGCCAGCAGCCAACGACTAGCCTATGAGCAGTTCTTC | CASSQRLAYEQFF
few | TRBJ1-2 | TRBD1 | TRBV20-1 | TGCAGTGCGGGGTTTAGGGGGCTTGGCTACACCTTC | CSAGFRGLGYTF